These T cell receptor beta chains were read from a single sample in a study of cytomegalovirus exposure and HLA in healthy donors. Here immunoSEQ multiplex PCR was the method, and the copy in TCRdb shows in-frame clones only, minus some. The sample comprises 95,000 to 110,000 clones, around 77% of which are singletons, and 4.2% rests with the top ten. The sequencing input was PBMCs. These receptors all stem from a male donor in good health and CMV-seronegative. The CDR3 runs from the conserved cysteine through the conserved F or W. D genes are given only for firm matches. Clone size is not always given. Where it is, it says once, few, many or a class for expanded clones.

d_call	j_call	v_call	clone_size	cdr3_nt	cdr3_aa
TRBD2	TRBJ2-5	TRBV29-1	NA	TGCAGCGCCCCACTAGCGGGAATAGAGACCCAGTACTTC	CSAPLAGIETQYF
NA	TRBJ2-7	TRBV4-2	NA	TGTGCCAGCAGCCAAGAGTCAGCGGCTGGATACGAGCAGTACTTC	CASSQESAAGYEQYF
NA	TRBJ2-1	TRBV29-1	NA	TGCAGCGTTGAAAAGGGCAAGGGGGTTACCCGGGACAATGAGCAGTTCTTC	CSVEKGKGVTRDNEQFF
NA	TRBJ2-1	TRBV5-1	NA	TGCGCCAGCAGACTCAGCGAGGCCTACAATGAGCAGTTCTTC	CASRLSEAYNEQFF
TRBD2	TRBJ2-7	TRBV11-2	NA	TGTGCCAGCAGCTCCTTAGCGGGCGGCGTCTACGAGCAGTACTTC	CASSSLAGGVYEQYF
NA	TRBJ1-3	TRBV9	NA	TGTGCCAGCAGCGTAGATGCGGGACTATCTGGAAACACCATATATTTT	CASSVDAGLSGNTIYF
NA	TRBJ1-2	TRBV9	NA	TGTGCCAGCAGCGTCTCCGGGACAACTAACTATGGCTACACCTTC	CASSVSGTTNYGYTF
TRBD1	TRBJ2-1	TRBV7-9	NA	TGTGCCAGCAGCACAGGACAGGGGAACTACAATGAGCAGTTCTTC	CASSTGQGNYNEQFF
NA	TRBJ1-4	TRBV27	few	TGTGCCAGCAGTTTATTAGGGACGGGGGATGAAAAACTGTTTTTT	CASSLLGTGDEKLFF
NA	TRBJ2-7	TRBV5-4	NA	TGTGCCAGCAGCTCGGCGGTTTCCTACGAGCAGTACTTC	CASSSAVSYEQYF
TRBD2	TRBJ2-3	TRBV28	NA	TGTGCCAGCAGTTTCGGGACTAGCGGGATGGATACGCAGTATTTT	CASSFGTSGMDTQYF
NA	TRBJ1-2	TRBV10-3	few	TGTGCCATCAGTCCAGAGACAGGAACAGCTAACTATGGCTACACCTTC	CAISPETGTANYGYTF
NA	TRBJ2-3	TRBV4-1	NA	TGCGCCAGCAGCCAAGCGACTGTAGATACGCAGTATTTT	CASSQATVDTQYF
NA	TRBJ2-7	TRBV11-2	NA	TGTGCCAGCAGCCCCCTTTCGGCCTACGAGCAGTACTTC	CASSPLSAYEQYF
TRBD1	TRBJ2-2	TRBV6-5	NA	TGTGCCAGCAGTTACAGGGGGCGCACCGGGGAGCTGTTTTTT	CASSYRGRTGELFF
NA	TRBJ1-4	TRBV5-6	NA	TGTGCCAGCAGCTTGGGAGGGCGGGGCCGGACTAATGAAAAACTGTTTTTT	CASSLGGRGRTNEKLFF
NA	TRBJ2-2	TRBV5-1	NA	TGCGCCAGCAGCTTGGTTTCTGCCGGGGAGCTGTTTTTT	CASSLVSAGELFF
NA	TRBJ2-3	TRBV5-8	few	TGTGCCAGCAGCTTGGCGGGAGCAGATACGCAGTATTTT	CASSLAGADTQYF
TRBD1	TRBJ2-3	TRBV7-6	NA	TGTGCCAGCAGCTTAAGGGACAGGGGCACAGATACGCAGTATTTT	CASSLRDRGTDTQYF